The sequence of this T cell receptor beta chain was determined in a study of vaccination effects on CD4 cells after COVID-19. ViraFEST expansion of antigen-specific CD4+ T cells with viral peptide pools preceded sequencing. On day 10 of culture, CD4+ T cells were separated out. Each person got two doses of an mRNA SARS-CoV-2 vaccine, BNT162b2 or mRNA-1273. Some clones are missing from TCRdb's copy, which holds only in-frame ones; the method was immunoSEQ multiplex PCR. The sample lists roughly 27,000 clones, about 74% occurring once. This clone turned up a few times. Its target is not known. There are 15 residues in the CDR3. The J segment lost 7 bases and the V segment lost 0 bases, leaving 4 bases of the junction unmatched. Germline loops: CDR1 KGHSH, CDR2 LQKENI.

The chain combines TRBV18 with TRBJ2-1, with TRBD1 matching over 9 bases. The sequence was obtained from a human donor who received a COVID-19 vaccine. The sequencing used CD4+ T cells from PBMCs cultured with HCoV-OC43 spike peptides, collected after COVID-19 vaccination. Indicated subset: HCoV-OC43 spike overlapping peptide pool stimulation. The CDR3 loop is CASSPPYRGLNEQFF. DNA for the CDR3: TGTGCCAGCTCACCACCGTACAGGGGGCTGAATGAGCAGTTCTTC.